The 31 T cell receptor beta chains reported below all come from one sample, sequenced in a study of blood T cell repertoires in COVID-19. Here immunoSEQ multiplex PCR was the method, and the copy in TCRdb shows in-frame clones only, minus some. The data hold a few hundred thousand clones, with 80% to 95% observed a single time. Sequenced input: peripheral blood. The receptors here all came from a person aged 18 to 35 with COVID-19, enrolled during active disease.

The rearrangement links TRBV18 to TRBJ2-6; possible D gene TRBD1, 6 bases. Trimming pared 4 bases from V and 0 bases from J, leaving 22 bases between. The germline V gene encodes CDR1 KGHSH and CDR2 LQKENI. The CDR3 loop spans 20 amino acids. Here the CDR3 DNA reads TGTGCCAGCTCACTGGGGTTCAGGGGAAGTAAAGACTCTGGGGCCAACGTCCTGACTTTC. It yields the protein CASSLGFRGSKDSGANVLTF.

The J gene is TRBJ2-3, the V gene TRBV1; the table gives TRBD1 as D, unverified against the DNA. TRBV1 is reported as a pseudogene. The CDR3 runs to 16 residues. CDR3 protein: CTSSQDRDRATDTQYF. CDR3 nucleotides: TGCACCAGCAGCCAAGACCGGGACAGGGCCACAGATACGCAGTATTTT.

The chain combines TRBV30 with TRBJ1-5; a possible D gene is TRBD1 (5 bases). V was trimmed by 5 bases and J by 4 bases, leaving 15 bases between them. The germline V gene encodes CDR1 GTSNPN and CDR2 SVGIG (reference sequence). The CDR3 covers 14 residues. CDR3 nucleotide sequence: TGTGCCTGGGGGGTTGGGGCAGGGAATCAGCCCCAGCATTTT. The encoded protein is CAWGVGAGNQPQHF.

V usage is TRBV24-1 and J usage is TRBJ2-3, with TRBD2 matching over 9 bases. Germline assignment: CDR1 KGHDR and CDR2 SFDVKD. The CDR3 is 17 amino acids. Losses at the gene ends were 3 bases for V and 0 bases for J; bases not matched to a gene: 6. This CDR3 reads CATSDPTLAGSTDTQYF. In DNA form, the CDR3 reads TGTGCCACCAGTGATCCAACACTAGCGGGCAGCACAGATACGCAGTATTTT.

In its sample, this clone was seen once. J is TRBJ1-5 and V is TRBV19; TRBD1 matches at 8 bases. CDR1 and CDR2 (germline): LNHDA, SQIVND (reference sequence). CDR3 size: 17 residues. The V segment lost 0 bases and the J segment 2 bases; nucleotides outside the gene matches: 6. Here the CDR3 DNA reads TGTGCCAGTAGTATAGATCTGGGACAGGTAGGCAATCAGCCCCAGCATTTT. Translation: CASSIDLGQVGNQPQHF.

The chain has TRBV7-3 and TRBJ2-7, with 7 bases identical to TRBD1. CDR3 length: 15 amino acids. CDR1 is SGHTA and CDR2 is FQGTGA in the germline V gene. V dropped 0 bases and J dropped 0; count of bases not matched to a gene: 2. CDR3 sequence reads: CASSLTRGHSYEQYF. The CDR3, as DNA: TGTGCCAGCAGCTTAACGAGGGGGCACTCCTACGAGCAGTACTTC.

This clone was counted once. This chain uses TRBV24-1 with TRBJ1-2; D is unresolved. V lost 3 bases, J lost 0 bases, and 13 bases lay in between. The CDR3 contains 16 residues. From germline, CDR1 is KGHDR and CDR2 SFDVKD. The CDR3 protein is CATSDHQTQTNYGYTF. Here the CDR3 DNA reads TGTGCCACCAGTGATCATCAGACACAAACTAACTATGGCTACACCTTC.

This clone has just a few counts. This rearrangement joins TRBV2 to TRBJ1-1; the match to TRBD1 covers 7 bases. Trimming removed 10 bases from V and 4 bases from J; junction bases left unmatched: 9. The CDR3 covers 13 residues. Looked up from germline, CDR1 is SNHLY and CDR2 is FYNNEI. The CDR3 sequence is CATNRDSGTEAFF. The CDR3 DNA reads as TGTGCCACCAACCGGGACAGCGGCACTGAAGCTTTCTTT. Based on the CDR3 plus reference TRBV2 and TRBJ1-1, the full variable domain is EPEVTQTPSHQVTQMGQEVILRCVPISNHLYFYWYRQILGQKVEFLVSFYNNEISEKSEIFDDQFSVERPDGSNFTLKIRSTKLEDSAMYFCATNRDSGTEAFFGQGTRLTVV.

The chain recombines TRBV6-5 with TRBJ1-5, with D maybe TRBD1 (6 bases). Germline values: CDR1 MNHEY, CDR2 SVGAGI. This CDR3 spans 15 amino acids. Trimming shortened V by 0 bases and J by 3 bases, and 9 bases separated the two germline ends. For the CDR3, the DNA is TGTGCCAGCAGTTACTCCGGACAGCTCAATCAGCCCCAGCATTTT. Translated, it gives CASSYSGQLNQPQHF.

This chain links TRBV5-6 with TRBJ1-6; TRBD1 aligns across 7 bases. Germline CDR1 reads SGHDT; CDR2 reads YYEEEE. V was pared by 5 bases and J by 8 bases, with 10 bases of the junction left unmatched. The CDR3 extends over 15 amino acids. CDR3 sequence (DNA): TGTGCCAGCAGACCCGGCGGACAGGACCATTCACCCCTCCACTTT. Protein: CASRPGGQDHSPLHF. The full variable domain, its missing parts supplied by reference TRBV5-6 and TRBJ1-6, is DAGVTQSPTHLIKTRGQQVTLRCSPKSGHDTVSWYQQALGQGPQFIFQYYEEEERQRGNFPDRFSGHQFPNYSSELNVNALLLGDSALYLCASRPGGQDHSPLHFGNGTRLTVT.

J is TRBJ2-7 and V is TRBV6-4; D is perhaps TRBD2 (5 bases). Germline V gene data show CDR1 as MRHNA and CDR2 as SNTAGT. With 7 bases removed from V and 2 bases from J, the gap between germline ends came to 12 bases. The CDR3 runs 13 residues. The CDR3 spells CASMRERTYEQYF. CDR3 sequence (DNA): TGTGCCAGCATGAGGGAGCGTACCTACGAGCAGTACTTC.

The genes are TRBV6-5 and TRBJ1-2; perhaps TRBD1 as D (5 bases). V lost 0 bases and J 4 bases, leaving 9 bases between the germline ends. Germline V gene lookup returns CDR1 MNHEY and CDR2 SVGAGI. The CDR3 runs to 14 residues. This chain's CDR3 is CASSYSGAGYGYTF. As DNA, the CDR3 is TGTGCCAGCAGTTACTCTGGGGCCGGCTATGGCTACACCTTC.

This clone was counted a few times. The rearrangement joins TRBV9 to TRBJ2-5; D might be TRBD2 (7 bases). This CDR3 comprises 16 residues. Deletions cut 0 bases from V and 3 bases from J, with 15 bases between. CDR1 is SGDLS, CDR2 YYNGEE, per germline. CDR3 amino acids: CASSVETGRAKETQYF. The CDR3 DNA follows: TGTGCCAGCAGCGTAGAAACAGGGAGGGCCAAAGAGACCCAGTACTTC.

The chain couples TRBV29-1 to TRBJ2-7, with D possibly being TRBD1 (5 bases). V shed 6 bases and J shed 4 bases, with 13 bases lying between them. CDR1 SQVTM and CDR2 ANQGSEA come from the germline V gene. The CDR3 is 12 residues long. The CDR3 spells CSVGFQGYEQYF. The CDR3 DNA reads TGCAGCGTCGGATTCCAGGGTTACGAGCAGTACTTC.

The chain links TRBV4-3 to TRBJ1-3; D is unclear. The germline gives CDR1 LGHNA, CDR2 YSLEER. Trimming took 4 bases from V and 4 from J, leaving 14 bases between them. The CDR3 consists of 15 residues. The CDR3 spells CASSPWAGKGNTIYF. The DNA of the CDR3 is TGCGCCAGCAGCCCCTGGGCAGGTAAGGGAAACACCATATATTTT.

The chain is built from TRBV11-2 and TRBJ2-2; 7 nucleotides agree with TRBD2. V gave up 1 base and J gave up 6 bases; unmatched junction bases: 2. CDR1 and CDR2 (germline): SGHAT, FQNNGV. The CDR3 extends over 14 amino acids. CDR3 nucleotides: TGTGCCAGCAGCTTAGTTACTAGCGCCGGGGAGCTGTTTTTT. This codes for CASSLVTSAGELFF.

The V call is TRBV19, the J call TRBJ2-2; 7 bases agree with TRBD2. Germline assignment: CDR1 LNHDA and CDR2 SQIVND (reference sequence). The CDR3 consists of 16 residues. V was clipped by 6 bases and J by 0 bases; unmatched bases: 7. The CDR3 here is CASSGRRSANTGELFF. The CDR3 DNA reads as TGTGCCAGTAGCGGGAGGAGGAGCGCGAACACCGGGGAGCTGTTTTTT.

This clone was seen a single time. The CDR3 is CASRGGPSLAGDDEQFF. The CDR3, as DNA: TGTGCCAGCAGGGGGGGGCCATCACTAGCGGGAGATGATGAGCAGTTCTTC. J is TRBJ2-1 and V is TRBV13; 11 nucleotides align to TRBD2. Germline-derived CDR1 and CDR2 are PRHDT and FYEKMQ (reference sequence). V shed 6 bases and J 8 bases; nucleotides not matched to a gene: 15. The CDR3 contains 17 residues.

The rearrangement links TRBV5-1 to TRBJ1-1, with D tentatively TRBD1 (5 bases). The germline V and J ends were trimmed by 1 base and 6 bases, with 16 bases remaining between them. This CDR3 is 15 amino acids long. In germline, CDR1 is SGHRS, CDR2 YFSETQ. The CDR3 DNA is TGCGCCAGCAGCTTGCCCCCCGAAGGGGCACCTGAAGCTTTCTTT. Encoded protein: CASSLPPEGAPEAFF.

The genes are TRBV9 and TRBJ1-3; D unresolved. Germline assignment: CDR1 SGDLS and CDR2 YYNGEE. V was shortened by 6 bases and J by 4 bases, with 11 bases between the two germline ends. The CDR3 covers 13 residues. CDR3: CASTPGGGNTIYF. The CDR3 DNA reads TGTGCCAGCACCCCGGGAGGGGGAAACACCATATATTTT.

This rearrangement joins TRBV7-8 to TRBJ1-2; D gene ambiguous. This CDR3 has 14 residues. Germline loops: CDR1 SGHVS, CDR2 FQNEAQ. V was pared by 1 base and J by 2 bases, with 8 bases between. CDR3 residues: CASSLDTTNYGYTF. DNA of the CDR3: TGTGCCAGCAGCTTAGACACAACAAACTATGGCTACACCTTC.

The chain recombines TRBV7-2 with TRBJ2-3; TRBD2 aligns across 10 bases. Germline V gene lookup returns CDR1 SGHTA and CDR2 FQGNSA. This CDR3 has 18 residues. The V segment lost 2 bases and the J segment 2 bases; nucleotides outside the gene matches: 10. The CDR3 sequence is CASSLLGLAGDSTDTQYF. In DNA form, the CDR3 reads TGTGCCAGCAGCTTATTAGGGCTAGCGGGAGACTCCACAGATACGCAGTATTTT.

The chain couples TRBV7-6 to TRBJ2-7; D is perhaps TRBD2 (6 bases). V shed 5 bases and J shed 5 bases, with 16 bases lying between them. CDR3 size: 14 residues. CDR1 and CDR2 (germline): SGHVS, FNYEAQ. CDR3 sequence reads: CASSPGLRSDEQYF. The CDR3 bases are TGTGCCAGCAGCCCGGGACTTAGGTCCGACGAGCAGTACTTC.

This chain joins TRBV11-2 and TRBJ2-1, with a weak D call TRBD2 (7 bases). The CDR3 runs to 18 residues. Germline-derived CDR1 and CDR2 are SGHAT and FQNNGV. The V and J ends lost 2 bases and 1 base respectively, with 18 bases between them. In DNA form, the CDR3 reads TGTGCCAGCAGCTTATCCACGGGGGGCGCTGTATCCTACAATGAGCAGTTCTTC. The encoded protein is CASSLSTGGAVSYNEQFF.

The chain carries TRBV7-6 and TRBJ2-7; 10 bases are a match to TRBD1. V was clipped by 5 bases and J by 7 bases; unmatched bases: 8. The germline V gene encodes CDR1 SGHVS and CDR2 FNYEAQ. This CDR3 has 14 residues. CDR3 residues: CASSKDRGRGEQYF. CDR3 DNA sequence: TGTGCCAGCAGCAAAGACAGGGGGCGAGGGGAGCAGTACTTC. Combining the CDR3 with reference TRBV7-6 and TRBJ2-7 gives the whole variable domain GAGVSQSPRYKVTKRGQDVALRCDPISGHVSLYWYRQALGQGPEFLTYFNYEAQQDKSGLPNDRFSAERPEGSISTLTIQRTEQRDSAMYRCASSKDRGRGEQYFGPGTRLTVT.

This chain joins TRBV6-5 and TRBJ2-3, with D hard to call. The CDR3 is made up of 11 amino acids. Trimming removed 9 bases from V and 4 bases from J, with 8 bases in between. In germline, CDR1 is MNHEY, CDR2 SVGAGI. The CDR3 sequence is CASTDADTQYF. CDR3 sequence (DNA): TGTGCCAGTACTGATGCAGATACGCAGTATTTT.

The gene calls are TRBV20-1 and TRBJ1-2; tentative D call: TRBD1 (6 bases). CDR1 is DFQATT and CDR2 is SNEGSKA in the germline V gene (reference sequence). Trimming took 8 bases from V and 2 from J, leaving 6 bases between them. The CDR3 sequence is 10 residues long. CDR3 region: CSTGNYGYTF. In nucleotides, the CDR3 is TGCAGTACAGGGAACTATGGCTACACCTTC.

The rearrangement uses TRBV28 and TRBJ2-2, with TRBD2 matching over 14 bases. V dropped 6 bases and J dropped 6; count of bases not matched to a gene: 6. Germline values: CDR1 MDHEN, CDR2 SYDVKM. CDR3 size: 16 residues. The chain's CDR3 is CASRRGLAGVSGELFF. CDR3 in DNA: TGTGCCAGCAGGAGGGGACTAGCGGGAGTTTCCGGGGAGCTGTTTTTT.

CDR3 loop: CASSSGYSYNEQFF. CDR3 in DNA: TGTGCCAGTAGTAGCGGCTACTCCTACAATGAGCAGTTCTTC. V and J are TRBV19 and TRBJ2-1; D remains unclear. The germline CDR1 and CDR2 sequences are LNHDA and SQIVND (reference sequence). The CDR3 has 14 residues. V was cut by 4 bases and J by 0 bases, with 7 bases left in between. The complete variable domain, with remaining parts taken from reference TRBV19 and TRBJ2-1, reads DGGITQSPKYLFRKEGQNVTLSCEQNLNHDAMYWYRQDPGQGLRLIYYSQIVNDFQKGDIAEGYSVSREKKESFPLTVTSAQKNPTAFYLCASSSGYSYNEQFFGPGTRLTVL.

This clone was counted a single time. Sequence at one end of the junction differs from germline and may be a read error. V gene TRBV20-1 combines with J gene TRBJ1-2; tentative D call: TRBD1 (6 bases). This CDR3 is built from 9 residues. Germline CDR1 and CDR2: DFQATT and SNEGSKA (reference sequence). CDR3 in amino acids: CSAEPGQDF. The CDR3 DNA reads TGCAGTGCTGAGCCGGGACAAGACTTC.

This clone has a handful of counts. The CDR3 sequence is CAISAGQGNTGELFF. CDR3 sequence (DNA): TGTGCCATCAGTGCGGGACAGGGAAACACCGGGGAGCTGTTTTTT. V usage is TRBV10-3 and J usage is TRBJ2-2, with 9 bases fitting TRBD1. The CDR3 sequence is 15 residues long. Germline V lookup: CDR1 ENHRY, CDR2 SYGVKD. The J segment lost 2 bases and the V segment lost 4 bases, leaving 2 bases of the junction unmatched.